This T cell receptor beta chain was observed in a study of T-cell memory formation after mild COVID-19. About the study: The study found TCR clusters largely donor specific.

CDR3 length: 13 residues. V was trimmed by 6 bases and J by 3 bases, leaving 9 bases between them. This clonotype has ten or more counts. It was 5'RACE with constant-segment primers that produced the TCR alpha and TCR beta cDNA libraries, which carried sample barcodes and UMIs. TCRdb re-called the 5' RACE reads through MiXCR, storing one row per CDR3 protein. The sample carries some 250,000 distinct CDR3 sequences, roughly 18% recorded once. Sequencing was performed on PBMCs or a T cell subset sorted from them (not recorded which). This TCR was recovered from a man between 18 and 35 years old who had mild COVID-19 (a few samples of this study predate the infection). Cell type and time point are not known. The gene calls are TRBV12-3 or TRBV12-4 and TRBJ2-1; perhaps TRBD1 as D (6 bases). The CDR3 DNA reads TGTGCCAGCAGACAGGGAAACTACAATGAGCAGTTCTTC. It translates to CASRQGNYNEQFF.